The 32 T cell receptor beta chains below were found in one sample sequenced in a study of blood T cell repertoires in COVID-19. Method: immunoSEQ multiplex PCR; TCRdb's copy keeps in-frame clones and lacks some. The sample has 250,000 to 300,000 clones; approximately 89% are singletons. Material for sequencing was peripheral blood. The receptors come from a woman aged 70-85 years with COVID-19, enrolled during active disease.

The CDR3 coding sequence is TGTGCCAGCAGCTTGTCACAGGGGCCACAATACGAGCAGTACTTC. The encoded protein is CASSLSQGPQYEQYF. The V call is TRBV5-5, the J call TRBJ2-7, with TRBD1 matching over 7 bases. V lost 1 base to trimming and J lost 4 bases; unmatched junction nucleotides: 8. Germline V gives CDR1 SGHKS, CDR2 YYEKEE (reference sequence). CDR3 length equals 15 residues.

The rearrangement links TRBV28 to TRBJ1-6, with TRBD1 as a possible D gene (6 bases). Germline lookup yields CDR1 MDHEN and CDR2 SYDVKM. The CDR3 runs to 15 residues. The V end lost 7 bases, the J end lost 0 bases, and 10 bases lay between the germline ends. The DNA of the CDR3 is TGTGCCAGCAAGGGCAGGGGCTCCTATAATTCACCCCTCCACTTT. The encoded protein is CASKGRGSYNSPLHF.

The chain joins TRBV7-2 to TRBJ2-3, with D hard to call. The germline gives CDR1 SGHTA, CDR2 FQGNSA. This CDR3 has 14 residues. Trimming cost V 6 bases and J 1 base, with 11 bases left between them. CDR3 amino acids: CASRVDFGTDTQYF. The CDR3 nucleotides read TGTGCCAGCAGGGTAGACTTTGGCACAGATACGCAGTATTTT.

The chain links TRBV4-2 to TRBJ2-7, with TRBD2 matching over 8 bases. The trim removed 4 bases at V and 4 bases at J, leaving 6 bases unmatched. Germline CDR1 LGHNA, CDR2 YNFKEQ. CDR3 length: 14 residues. CDR3 coding DNA: TGTGCCAGCAGCCCACACGAGCGGGAGTACGAGCAGTACTTC. Residues: CASSPHEREYEQYF.

V gene TRBV7-2 combines with J gene TRBJ1-5; 9 nucleotides agree with TRBD1. The CDR3 covers 15 residues. CDR1 and CDR2 (germline): SGHTA, FQGNSA. V was clipped by 5 bases and J by 4 bases; unmatched bases: 6. CDR3 sequence: CASSLGTGLNQPQHF. CDR3 bases: TGTGCCAGCAGCCTCGGGACAGGGTTAAATCAGCCCCAGCATTTT.

The sample holds a few counts of this clone. This chain connects TRBV25-1 to TRBJ2-1; D perhaps matches TRBD2 (6 bases). CDR3 length: 13 amino acids. Germline V gene lookup returns CDR1 MGHDK and CDR2 SYGVNS. The V end was cut by 9 bases, the J end by 6 bases, with 15 bases between. The CDR3 sequence: CASVSGGSNEQFF. The CDR3 nucleotides read TGTGCCAGTGTTTCTGGAGGGTCCAATGAGCAGTTCTTC.

V is TRBV12-5 and J is TRBJ1-1; 7 nucleotides agree with TRBD1. V was clipped by 1 base and J by 3 bases; unmatched bases: 5. The CDR3 loop spans 15 amino acids. The germline V gene encodes CDR1 LGHNT and CDR2 FRNRAP. DNA of the CDR3: TGTGCTAGTGGTTTGGACAGGGGCTTGGACACTGAAGCTTTCTTT. Protein: CASGLDRGLDTEAFF.

This clone was seen once. The genes are TRBV10-2 and TRBJ2-5; D remains unclear. Germline CDR1 and CDR2: WSHSY and SAAADI. This CDR3 contains 9 residues. V was shortened by 10 bases and J by 5 bases, with 5 bases between the two germline ends. In DNA, the CDR3 is TGCGCCACCACTGAGACCCAGTACTTC. Its protein product is CATTETQYF.

The chain links TRBV24-1 to TRBJ1-5; D possibly corresponds to TRBD1 (6 bases). The CDR3 loop spans 13 amino acids. Germline CDR1 and CDR2: KGHDR and SFDVKD. Trimming shortened V by 9 bases and J by 4 bases, and 12 bases separated the two germline ends. This CDR3 reads CATHGGGNQPQHF. Written as DNA, the CDR3 is TGTGCCACCCATGGGGGCGGGAATCAGCCCCAGCATTTT.

CDR3 nucleotide sequence: TGTGCCAGCAGCCAGGGGACAGGGACAGAGCAGTACTTC. Protein product: CASSQGTGTEQYF. The chain has TRBV4-2 and TRBJ2-7; 9 bases line up with TRBD1. This CDR3 has 13 residues. CDR1 and CDR2 (germline): LGHNA, YNFKEQ. V lost 3 bases to trimming and J lost 7 bases; unmatched junction nucleotides: 4.

The chain is built from TRBV5-1 and TRBJ1-4; the D gene is possibly TRBD1 (5 bases). V was shortened by 2 bases and J by 5 bases, with 13 bases between the two germline ends. The germline gives CDR1 SGHRS, CDR2 YFSETQ. The CDR3 consists of 15 residues. The CDR3 spells CASSFNPRGNEKLFF. CDR3 DNA sequence: TGCGCCAGCAGCTTCAACCCCCGGGGGAATGAAAAACTGTTTTTT.

This clone showed up just once. This chain links TRBV19 with TRBJ2-5; 12 nucleotides align to TRBD2. The CDR3 has 13 amino acids. The germline V gene has CDR1 LNHDA and CDR2 SQIVND (reference sequence). V lost 8 bases and J lost 5; bases outside the gene matches: 3. This chain's CDR3 is CASRTSGMETQYF. The DNA for the CDR3 is TGTGCCAGTCGGACTAGCGGGATGGAGACCCAGTACTTC. The entire variable domain, with the rest obtained from reference TRBV19 and TRBJ2-5, is as follows: DGGITQSPKYLFRKEGQNVTLSCEQNLNHDAMYWYRQDPGQGLRLIYYSQIVNDFQKGDIAEGYSVSREKKESFPLTVTSAQKNPTAFYLCASRTSGMETQYFGPGTRLLVL.

The rearrangement links TRBV7-3 to TRBJ1-2, with 9 bases aligning to TRBD1. The CDR3 consists of 16 residues. The V and J ends lost 5 bases and 5 bases, in that order; junction bases with no gene match: 12. Germline V lookup: CDR1 SGHTA, CDR2 FQGTGA. CDR3 sequence (DNA): TGTGCCAGCAGCCCCGGGGGGACAGGGTCGATATATGGCTACACCTTC. It codes for CASSPGGTGSIYGYTF.

This clone appeared once. The CDR3 DNA sequence: TGTGCCAGCAGCCGCCCGGGACTAGCGTTCAACGAGCAGTACTTC. It specifies CASSRPGLAFNEQYF. J is TRBJ2-7 and V is TRBV3-1 (or the pseudogene TRBV3-2), with 10 bases matching TRBD2. The ends lost 4 bases at V and 5 bases at J; junction bases unmatched: 8. Germline assignment: CDR1 LGHDT and CDR2 YNNKEL (reference sequence). The length of the CDR3 is 15 residues.

The chain is built from TRBV2 and TRBJ2-5; 10 nucleotides align to TRBD1. CDR1 is SNHLY, CDR2 FYNNEI, per germline. The V gene end was trimmed by 6 bases and the J gene end by 5 bases; junction bases not matched to a gene: 9. The CDR3 is made up of 15 amino acids. CDR3: CASSLDRGRVETQYF. CDR3 sequence (DNA): TGTGCCAGCAGCCTAGACAGGGGGCGCGTGGAGACCCAGTACTTC.

The V call is TRBV7-2, the J call TRBJ2-1; 10 nucleotides agree with TRBD2. Germline trimming cut 1 base from V and 9 bases from J; bases unmatched to any gene: 3. Germline V gene sequence: CDR1 SGHTA, CDR2 FQGNSA. There are 14 residues in the CDR3. Written as DNA, the CDR3 is TGTGCCAGCAGCTTAGGGCTAGCGGGAGTTGAGCAGTTCTTC. The encoded protein is CASSLGLAGVEQFF.

The rearrangement links TRBV19 to TRBJ2-2; the match to TRBD1 covers 10 bases. V was pared by 3 bases and J by 4 bases, with 2 bases of the junction left unmatched. Germline V CDR1 and CDR2: LNHDA, SQIVND (reference sequence). The CDR3 consists of 15 residues. This CDR3 is CASSIGQGGTGELFF. CDR3 nucleotides: TGTGCCAGTAGTATCGGACAGGGGGGCACCGGGGAGCTGTTTTTT.

This rearrangement joins TRBV30 to TRBJ2-3, with TRBD2 matching 14 bases. Losses at the gene ends were 0 bases for V and 3 bases for J; bases not matched to a gene: 8. The CDR3 consists of 18 residues. Germline CDR1 reads GTSNPN; CDR2 reads SVGIG (reference sequence). The DNA for the CDR3 is TGTGCCTGGAGTGTACGACTAGCGGGAGGGCCTGGGACAGATACGCAGTATTTT. It yields the protein CAWSVRLAGGPGTDTQYF.

This chain links TRBV9 with TRBJ2-5, with 10 bases aligning to TRBD2. CDR3 length: 15 amino acids. CDR1 and CDR2 from the germline V gene are SGDLS and YYNGEE. J lost 2 bases, V lost 7 bases, and 8 bases had no gene match. The CDR3 bases are TGTGCCAGCGCCCGGACTAGCGGTTTACAAGAGACCCAGTACTTC. Protein product: CASARTSGLQETQYF.

The chain joins TRBV9 to TRBJ2-7, with TRBD2 matching 12 bases. Germline CDR1 SGDLS, CDR2 YYNGEE. CDR3 length: 18 residues. Trimming cost V 0 bases and J 2 bases; bases outside gene matches: 9. CDR3 in DNA: TGTGCCAGCAGCGTAGGGGGGACTAGCGGGCTTGCAACCTACGAGCAGTACTTC. The encoded protein is CASSVGGTSGLATYEQYF. Full variable domain (missing parts from reference TRBV9 and TRBJ2-7): DSGVTQTPKHLITATGQRVTLRCSPRSGDLSVYWYQQSLDQGLQFLIQYYNGEERAKGNILERFSAQQFPDLHSELNLSSLELGDSALYFCASSVGGTSGLATYEQYFGPGTRLTVT.

CDR3 sequence reads: CASSIQAGAIGEQFF. CDR3 nucleotides: TGTGCCAGCAGCATCCAAGCGGGAGCTATCGGTGAGCAGTTCTTC. The chain employs TRBV11-1 and TRBJ2-1, with 8 bases that match TRBD2. J lost 9 bases, V lost 5 bases, and 12 bases had no gene match. From germline, CDR1 is SGHAT and CDR2 FQDESV (reference sequence). CDR3 length: 15 residues.

This rearrangement joins TRBV7-9 to TRBJ2-5, with TRBD2 identical over 8 bases. Looked up from germline, CDR1 is SEHNR and CDR2 is FQNEAQ (reference sequence). The CDR3 is 18 residues long. The ends lost 5 bases at V and 5 bases at J; junction bases unmatched: 19. This CDR3 is CASSPFPPGGVSGETQYF. The CDR3 DNA follows: TGTGCCAGCAGCCCATTCCCCCCGGGAGGGGTCTCGGGGGAGACCCAGTACTTC.

The chain employs TRBV27 and TRBJ1-6; 8 nucleotides agree with TRBD1. The CDR3 spans 15 residues. The germline V gene has CDR1 MNHEY and CDR2 SMNVEV (reference sequence). V was clipped by 5 bases and J by 7 bases; unmatched bases: 7. The CDR3 region is CASSPGDRQNSPLHF. CDR3 nucleotides: TGTGCCAGCAGTCCTGGGGACAGGCAAAATTCACCCCTCCACTTT.

The V gene is TRBV19, the J gene TRBJ1-1; 9 positions agree with TRBD1. Germline values: CDR1 LNHDA, CDR2 SQIVND (reference sequence). The CDR3 sequence is 14 residues long. V lost 6 bases and J lost 5; bases outside the gene matches: 7. As DNA, the CDR3 is TGTGCCAGTAGGCCCCGGGACAGGGAAACTGAAGCTTTCTTT. Its translation is CASRPRDRETEAFF.

The chain carries TRBV7-3 and TRBJ2-4, with 8 bases matching TRBD1. Trimming at V came to 5 bases and at J to 0 bases, leaving 6 bases not matched to a gene. In germline, CDR1 is SGHTA, CDR2 FQGTGA. CDR3 length equals 16 residues. CDR3 coding DNA: TGTGCCAGCAGCCCGCGAGACAGGGGAGCCAAAAACATTCAGTACTTC. This translates into CASSPRDRGAKNIQYF.

V and J are TRBV13 and TRBJ2-1, with 7 bases fitting TRBD1. The J segment lost 0 bases and the V segment lost 3 bases, leaving 2 bases of the junction unmatched. In germline, CDR1 is PRHDT, CDR2 FYEKMQ (reference sequence). The CDR3 consists of 15 residues. CDR3 sequence reads: CASSLTGSSYNEQFF. The CDR3 nucleotides are TGTGCCAGCAGCTTGACAGGGTCCTCCTACAATGAGCAGTTCTTC.

This clone is a singleton in its sample. This chain uses TRBV6-6 with TRBJ2-5; maybe TRBD1 (5 bases). Germline CDR1 is MNHNY and CDR2 is SVGAGI (reference sequence). The V and J ends lost 6 bases and 5 bases respectively, with 31 bases between them. The CDR3 is made up of 19 amino acids. This CDR3 is CASSRVREAGPRGWETQYF. As DNA, the CDR3 is TGTGCCAGCAGCCGAGTTAGAGAGGCAGGGCCTCGAGGATGGGAGACCCAGTACTTC.

The chain links TRBV12-3 or TRBV12-4 to TRBJ1-3; unclear D gene. The CDR3 sequence is 12 residues long. The ends were cut back, 11 bases at V and 4 bases at J, with 12 bases in the middle. The CDR3 DNA reads as TGTGCCTCCGCCAACGGGGGAAACACCATATATTTT. Translated: CASANGGNTIYF.

This chain connects TRBV11-2 to TRBJ2-7, with TRBD2 identical over 12 bases. CDR3 length equals 13 residues. Germline V gives CDR1 SGHAT, CDR2 FQNNGV. V lost 5 bases and J lost 7; bases outside the gene matches: 3. The CDR3 region is CASSNGLAGEQYF. The DNA for the CDR3 is TGTGCCAGCAGCAACGGACTAGCGGGAGAGCAGTACTTC. The full variable domain, with the rest looked up from reference TRBV11-2 and TRBJ2-7, is EAGVAQSPRYKIIEKRQSVAFWCNPISGHATLYWYQQILGQGPKLLIQFQNNGVVDDSQLPKDRFSAERLKGVDSTLKIQPAKLEDSAVYLCASSNGLAGEQYFGPGTRLTVT.

This chain links TRBV7-9 with TRBJ1-2; D ambiguous. The CDR3 is 13 residues long. The germline V gene has CDR1 SEHNR and CDR2 FQNEAQ (reference sequence). Between the trimmed V and J ends, which lost 0 bases and 1 base, there was a span of 3 bases. The CDR3 protein is CASSLASNYGYTF. The CDR3 nucleotides read TGTGCCAGCAGCTTAGCCAGTAACTATGGCTACACCTTC.

The chain couples TRBV7-3 to TRBJ2-3, with 10 bases fitting TRBD2. Germline values: CDR1 SGHTA, CDR2 FQGTGA. There are 17 residues in the CDR3. The V segment lost 4 bases and the J segment 0 bases; nucleotides outside the gene matches: 7. CDR3 nucleotides: TGTGCCAGCAGCTACCAGAAGACTAGCGGGAGCACAGATACGCAGTATTTT. Its protein product is CASSYQKTSGSTDTQYF.

The rearrangement uses TRBV3-1 (or the pseudogene TRBV3-2) and TRBJ2-3; 12 bases line up with TRBD2. With V trimmed by 5 bases and J by 8 bases, 5 bases remained unmatched. Germline CDR1 reads LGHDT; CDR2 reads YNNKEL (reference sequence). This CDR3 spans 14 amino acids. The CDR3 sequence is CASSSRLAGATQYF. CDR3 DNA sequence: TGTGCCAGCAGCTCAAGACTAGCGGGAGCTACGCAGTATTTT.